A selection of T cell receptor beta chains follows, all from one sample in a study of vaccination and CD4 T cells after COVID-19. These receptors have no known antigen. TCRdb reanalysed the PCR reads using MiXCR and keeps one entry per CDR3 protein. The top ten hold about 2.7% of the sample, which has approximately 20,000 distinct CDR3 sequences, less than 50% seen once. Sequencing used CD4+ T cells from blood, cultured in vitro, obtained after SARS-CoV-2 vaccination. The receptors stem from a human donor who had recovered from COVID-19. CDR3s include the opening cysteine and the closing phenylalanine or tryptophan. A D gene is named only where the DNA matches it firmly. Clone size is stated in some rows and not others, as once, few, many or a class when expanded.

TGTGCCAGCAGCTTAGATGGGGCCGCGGCCGGGGAGCTGTTTTTT | CASSLDGAAAGELFF | TRBV7-2 | . | few | TRBJ2-2
TGTGCCAGCAGCTTGGACCCGGGGGCCGCCTACGAGCAGTACTTC | CASSLDPGAAYEQYF | TRBV11-2 | . | . | TRBJ2-7
TGCGCCAGTGACACGGGACAGGGGTACACCATATATTTT | CASDTGQGYTIYF | TRBV10-1 | TRBD1 | . | TRBJ1-3
TGTGCCATCAGGGACAGTCTCAATCAGCCCCAGCATTTT | CAIRDSLNQPQHF | TRBV10-3 | . | . | TRBJ1-5
TGTGCCAGCAGTTACTCTATGGCTGAGCGGGCCGGTGCTGGGGCCAACGTCCTGACTTTC | CASSYSMAERAGAGANVLTF | TRBV6-2/TRBV6-3 | . | . | TRBJ2-6
TGTGCCAGCAGCCGAGGAATCTATGGCTACACCTTC | CASSRGIYGYTF | TRBV11-3 | . | few | TRBJ1-2
TGCAGTGCTAGTTCGTCGTCGGCTTCACCCCTCCACTTT | CSASSSSASPLHF | TRBV20-1 | . | . | TRBJ1-6
TGTGCCAGCATCTTCGGACAGCCCGGGGTGAACGAGCAGTACTTC | CASIFGQPGVNEQYF | TRBV6-2/TRBV6-3 | . | . | TRBJ2-7
TGCAGTGCTCCACACGGGGGGGCCGGGGAGACCCAGTACTTC | CSAPHGGAGETQYF | TRBV20-1 | TRBD2 | few | TRBJ2-5
TGTGCCAGCAGTTACTCTAGGGACCAGAACACTGAAGCTTTCTTT | CASSYSRDQNTEAFF | TRBV6-5 | . | . | TRBJ1-1
TGCGCCAGCAGCCAAGTGTATGGCAGCTTCAATCAGCCCCAGCATTTT | CASSQVYGSFNQPQHF | TRBV4-1 | . | . | TRBJ1-5
TGTGCCAGCAGCTTAGCGCAGGGCTACGAGCAGTACTTC | CASSLAQGYEQYF | TRBV7-2 | . | . | TRBJ2-7
TGTGCCTGGGTGGGACGGTTCGGGGGCTACACCTTC | CAWVGRFGGYTF | TRBV30 | . | . | TRBJ1-2
TGTGCCAGTAGTATAGTCTCAGCGGCGTCCTACAATGAGCAGTTCTTC | CASSIVSAASYNEQFF | TRBV19 | . | . | TRBJ2-1
TGTGCCAGCAGTTACTCAGGTTCGGGTAGGACGCAGTATTTT | CASSYSGSGRTQYF | TRBV6-5 | . | . | TRBJ2-3
TGTGCCTGGAGTGATCTAGCGGGGGCCCAAGAGACCCAGTACTTC | CAWSDLAGAQETQYF | TRBV30 | TRBD2 | . | TRBJ2-5
TGCAGTGCTAGAGGCCCCCCATCCCCGGGCGGGGAGCTGTTTTTT | CSARGPPSPGGELFF | TRBV20-1 | . | few | TRBJ2-2
TGTGCCAGCAGCTCCAAGCGGACTTACAATGAGCAGTTCTTC | CASSSKRTYNEQFF | TRBV7-2 | . | few | TRBJ2-1
TGTGCCAGCAGCTTCATGAACGGTAACCGTGGCTACACCTTC | CASSFMNGNRGYTF | TRBV7-2 | . | . | TRBJ1-2
TGTGCCAGCAGCTTAGACCGCTGGCCCTACGAGCAGTACTTC | CASSLDRWPYEQYF | TRBV7-6 | . | . | TRBJ2-7
TGCAGTGCTTGGGACACTAGGGTTATGGGTACGCAGTATTTT | CSAWDTRVMGTQYF | TRBV20-1 | . | . | TRBJ2-3
TGTGCCATCAAGGGAATGGAGGGCTACACCTTC | CAIKGMEGYTF | TRBV10-3 | . | few | TRBJ1-2
TGCAGTGCCCGACTTCATGGCTACACCTTC | CSARLHGYTF | TRBV20-1 | . | . | TRBJ1-2
TGTGCCAGCAGCAGGGGTATTTCCTCCTATAATTCACCCCTCCACTTT | CASSRGISSYNSPLHF | TRBV28 | . | few | TRBJ1-6
TGTGCCAGCAGCTTCTTAGGGACTAATGGCTACACCTTC | CASSFLGTNGYTF | TRBV7-9 | . | . | TRBJ1-2
TGTGCCAGCCTTAGGACCGGGAACACTGAAGCTTTCTTT | CASLRTGNTEAFF | TRBV6-1 | . | . | TRBJ1-1
TGTGCTAGTGGTCTCACAGGGAATCAGCCCCAGCATTTT | CASGLTGNQPQHF | TRBV12-5 | . | once | TRBJ1-5
TGCAGCGTCTCTCAGGGAGGCAATCAGCCCCAGCATTTT | CSVSQGGNQPQHF | TRBV29-1 | . | . | TRBJ1-5
TGTGCCAGCAGGAGACTAGCGGGAGGTGAGCAGTTCTTC | CASRRLAGGEQFF | TRBV6-1 | TRBD2 | . | TRBJ2-1
TGTGCCAGCAGTCTCTTGGCAGGGGGCGTCTTAAGAACTGAAGCTTTCTTT | CASSLLAGGVLRTEAFF | TRBV28 | TRBD1 | few | TRBJ1-1
TGTGCCAGCACCCCCCGGGACAGGAAACAAACTGAAGCTTTCTTT | CASTPRDRKQTEAFF | TRBV6-1 | TRBD1 | few | TRBJ1-1
TGTGCCAGCAGCCGTGGGACCTATACACCCCTCCACTTT | CASSRGTYTPLHF | TRBV28 | . | . | TRBJ1-6
TGTGCCAGCAGCTTGGTCGACACCTACGAGCAGTACTTC | CASSLVDTYEQYF | TRBV5-4 | . | . | TRBJ2-7
TGTGCCAGCGGACAAGGACAGGGGGGTGAAAAACTGTTTTTT | CASGQGQGGEKLFF | TRBV27 | TRBD1 | . | TRBJ1-4
TGTGCCAGCAGTTTAAGGGGTTCAAGGGCAGAGACCCAGTACTTC | CASSLRGSRAETQYF | TRBV27 | . | . | TRBJ2-5
TGCGCCAGCAGCCAAGGTGGGGCGGACACAGATACGCAGTATTTT | CASSQGGADTDTQYF | TRBV4-3 | . | . | TRBJ2-3
TGTGCCAGCAGCACTTCAGGGGTTGACGGCTACACCTTC | CASSTSGVDGYTF | TRBV7-9 | . | . | TRBJ1-2
TGCAGTGCCTTCCGGGACAGAATCTATGGCTACACCTTC | CSAFRDRIYGYTF | TRBV20-1 | TRBD1 | . | TRBJ1-2
TGTGCCAGCAGTTCGCAGGGGACAAGGAATCAGCCCCAGCATTTT | CASSSQGTRNQPQHF | TRBV28 | . | . | TRBJ1-5
TGCAGTGCTAGACCCAGCGGGGGTGGCGAGACCCAGTACTTC | CSARPSGGGETQYF | TRBV20-1 | TRBD2 | . | TRBJ2-5
TGTGCCAGCAGTCGAGGGGGCCGTGGGTACAATGAGCAGTTCTTC | CASSRGGRGYNEQFF | TRBV6-1 | TRBD1 | . | TRBJ2-1
TGTGCCAGCAGGGGGGGGACCCAGGGTTATGGTACGCAGTATTTT | CASRGGTQGYGTQYF | TRBV27 | TRBD2 | . | TRBJ2-3
TGCAGTGCTAGACTGTTCCCGTCCTACGAGCAGTACTTC | CSARLFPSYEQYF | TRBV20-1 | . | . | TRBJ2-7